Presented here are 3 T cell receptor beta chains from one specimen sequenced in a study of blood T cell repertoires in COVID-19. Libraries were prepared by immunoSEQ multiplex PCR; TCRdb keeps only in-frame clonotypes and omits some of them. The data show roughly 260,000 clones, 88% seen once. Sequencing used peripheral blood. The receptors originated from a woman between 40 and 55 years old who had recovered from COVID-19.

This clone was observed a handful of times. V gene TRBV5-1 combines with J gene TRBJ2-7; 9 bases are a match to TRBD1. This CDR3 has 16 amino acids. After removal of 2 bases from V and 2 bases from J, the junction contained 8 bases not matched to a gene. The germline V gene has CDR1 SGHRS and CDR2 YFSETQ. CDR3 nucleotide sequence: TGCGCCAGCAGCTTTTCCTCCGGGACAGGGCCCTACGAGCAGTACTTC. This translates into CASSFSSGTGPYEQYF.

V usage is TRBV2 and J usage is TRBJ2-1, with TRBD1 identical over 9 bases. There are 15 residues in the CDR3. Trimming took 6 bases from V and 6 from J; bases not matched to a gene: 9. CDR1 is SNHLY and CDR2 is FYNNEI in the germline V gene. The CDR3 sequence: CASSAPGQGLNEQFF. In nucleotides, the CDR3 is TGTGCCAGCAGCGCCCCCGGACAGGGGCTCAATGAGCAGTTCTTC. The entire variable domain, with the rest obtained from reference TRBV2 and TRBJ2-1, is as follows: EPEVTQTPSHQVTQMGQEVILRCVPISNHLYFYWYRQILGQKVEFLVSFYNNEISEKSEIFDDQFSVERPDGSNFTLKIRSTKLEDSAMYFCASSAPGQGLNEQFFGPGTRLTVL.

The sample holds one count of this clone. This rearrangement joins TRBV19 to TRBJ1-6, with TRBD1 matching over 10 bases. J gave up 11 bases and V 10 bases, and 11 bases lay outside the gene matches. Germline CDR1 LNHDA, CDR2 SQIVND (reference sequence). The CDR3 covers 14 residues. In nucleotides, the CDR3 is TGTGCCACCTCCAGGGACAGGGGAATTCCACCCCTCCACTTT. Protein: CATSRDRGIPPLHF. Combining the CDR3 with reference TRBV19 and TRBJ1-6 gives the whole variable domain DGGITQSPKYLFRKEGQNVTLSCEQNLNHDAMYWYRQDPGQGLRLIYYSQIVNDFQKGDIAEGYSVSREKKESFPLTVTSAQKNPTAFYLCATSRDRGIPPLHFGNGTRLTVT.